The 9 T cell receptor beta chains below all came from one sample that was sequenced in a study of regulatory T cells in long-lasting Graves disease. Construction of TCR beta libraries relied on iRepertoire HTBI primers and on Arm-PCR targeting CDR3 regions. MiXCR was run by TCRdb on the multiplex PCR reads, yielding one entry per CDR3 protein. The table lists approximately 350,000 distinct CDR3 sequences, approximately 12% of them singletons. The time point: newly diagnosed GD, antithyroid drugs for less than 3 months. RNA from PBMCs was the source of the TCR library. These same data were also listed under a study on T cells in Graves' hyperthyroidism and ophthalmopathy.

The sequenced sample was peripheral blood mononuclear cells (PBMCs), obtained at new diagnosis, from a patient treated with antithyroid drugs. These receptors all stem from a woman younger than 35 with Graves disease.

The chain links TRBV13 to TRBJ2-7; 7 bases agree with TRBD2. Germline V gene sequence: CDR1 PRHDT, CDR2 FYEKMQ (reference sequence). With V trimmed by 8 bases and J by 2 bases, 9 bases remained unmatched. The CDR3 covers 14 residues. CDR3 region: CASRPAGKTYEQYF. The CDR3 DNA sequence: TGTGCCAGCCGGCCAGCGGGAAAAACCTACGAGCAGTACTTC. The full variable domain, its missing parts supplied by reference TRBV13 and TRBJ2-7, is AAGVIQSPRHLIKEKRETATLKCYPIPRHDTVYWYQQGPGQDPQFLISFYEKMQSDKGSIPDRFSAQQFSDYHSELNMSSLELGDSALYFCASRPAGKTYEQYFGPGTRLTVT.

This clonotype has more than one count but fewer than ten. The genes are TRBV19 and TRBJ1-2; tentatively, D is TRBD1 (5 bases). The CDR3 runs 14 residues. CDR1 LNHDA and CDR2 SQIVND come from the germline V gene (reference sequence). Trimming left V 3 bases short and J 4 bases short, with 12 bases between. For the CDR3, the DNA is TGTGCCAGTAGTATTCCGCCAGGGCGCTATGGCTACACCTTC. It specifies CASSIPPGRYGYTF.

A few counts support this clonotype. A much larger clone lies one base from this, so it may be a read error. This sequence joins TRBV6-2 or TRBV6-3 and TRBJ2-1; a weak D match, TRBD1 (7 bases). CDR3 length: 14 residues. From germline, CDR1 is MNHEY and CDR2 SVGEGT. The germline V and J ends were trimmed by 4 bases and 7 bases, with 14 bases remaining between them. The CDR3 spells CASSCVAGGNEQFF. DNA for the CDR3: TGTGCCAGCAGTTGCGTGGCAGGGGGGAATGAGCAGTTCTTC.

This clonotype came up many times. V usage is TRBV7-9 and J usage is TRBJ2-1; 8 bases agree with TRBD2. With 1 base clipped from V and 6 bases from J, the junction kept 11 bases outside the gene matches. Per germline, CDR1 SEHNR and CDR2 FQNEAQ (reference sequence). The CDR3 runs 17 residues. CDR3 protein: CASSLVGNGGGTNEQFF. In nucleotides, the CDR3 is TGTGCCAGCAGCTTAGTTGGCAACGGGGGGGGAACCAATGAGCAGTTCTTC.

This clonotype was recorded many times. This rearrangement joins TRBV20-1 to TRBJ2-7; D is unresolved. Trimming left V 0 bases short and J 5 bases short, with 17 bases between. The germline CDR1 and CDR2 sequences are DFQATT and SNEGSKA (reference sequence). The CDR3 runs 15 residues. CDR3 DNA: TGCAGTGCTAGAGAATCCCTCCCGGTAGGGAACGAGCAGTACTTC. Amino acids: CSARESLPVGNEQYF.

Regarding this clonotype: At one end the junction does not follow the germline gene, possibly because of a read error. This chain joins TRBV7-9 and TRBJ1-1; D remains ambiguous. This CDR3 is 17 amino acids long. Looked up from germline, CDR1 is SEHNR and CDR2 is FQNEAQ (reference sequence). This CDR3 is CASSLELVGLVNTGAFF. CDR3 nucleotide sequence: TGTGCCAGCAGCTTAGAGTTGGTTGGCCTTGTAAACACTGGAGCTTTCTTT.

The rearrangement joins TRBV5-4 to TRBJ2-1; no clear D gene. The V gene lost 0 bases and the J gene lost 0 bases, with 7 bases spanning the gap. The CDR3 contains 15 residues. Germline CDR1 and CDR2: SGHNT and YYREEE (reference sequence). The CDR3 spells CASSLDSRSYNEQFF. CDR3 sequence (DNA): TGTGCCAGCAGCTTGGACAGCCGCTCCTACAATGAGCAGTTCTTC.

This chain links TRBV6-1 with TRBJ2-2; D possibly corresponds to TRBD2 (5 bases). Per the germline V gene, CDR1 is MNHNS and CDR2 is SASEGT. Trimming shortened V by 5 bases and J by 1 base, and 20 bases separated the two germline ends. CDR3 size: 18 residues. The CDR3 DNA sequence: TGTGCCAGCAGTCTCCCGAGCGGACCCGTGTTGAACACCGGGGAGCTGTTTTTT. Protein: CASSLPSGPVLNTGELFF.

This clonotype was counted only a few times. This rearrangement joins TRBV29-1 to TRBJ1-3, with no clear D. Germline CDR1 and CDR2: SQVTM and ANQGSEA. The CDR3 is 14 residues long. V was pared by 3 bases and J by 0 bases, with 9 bases between. CDR3 residues: CSVEGRHSGNTIYF. CDR3 nucleotides: TGCAGCGTTGAGGGGAGACACTCTGGAAACACCATATATTTT.